This T cell receptor (beta chain) was captured in a study of blood T cell repertoires in COVID-19. For the study at large: Material from acute and convalescent COVID-19 was sourced from the United States, Italy and Spain. T cells, B-cell-depleted T cells, or PBMCs provided the cDNA or gDNA that served as material.

The CDR3 is 14 amino acids. CDR1 is SGHTA and CDR2 is FQGTGA in the germline V gene. Trimming took 2 bases from V and 5 from J, leaving 12 bases between them. As originally analysed: Estimated nucleated cell counts came from reference gene primer amplification. Repertoires were generated with immunoSEQ multiplex PCR, while TCRdb's copy carries only in-frame clones and drops some. V and J calls and clone size are copied from that table; D and trimming were computed from the DNA. This table has some 41,000 clones, around nine tenths appearing once. This sequence joins TRBV7-3 and TRBJ1-1; perhaps TRBD1 as D (6 bases). This sequence was found in a man aged 60 to 75 with active COVID-19. Sequenced input: peripheral blood. This CDR3 reads CASSLETGGTEAFF. As DNA, the CDR3 is TGTGCCAGCAGCTTAGAGACAGGTGGAACTGAAGCTTTCTTT.